This TCR beta chain was retrieved from a study of blood T cells in healthy people across ages. The authors ran a second PCR of roughly 6 to 12 cycles using a sample-barcoded 5' primer and a J-beta primer mix. TCRdb re-analysed the 5' RACE reads in MiXCR, keeping a single row per CDR3 protein. Of over 1,300,000 distinct CDR3 sequences in the sample, around 59% were seen once. Between the trimmed V and J ends, which lost 2 bases and 0 bases, there was a span of 10 bases. The CDR3 runs to 15 residues. Looked up from germline, CDR1 is SGHRS and CDR2 is YFSETQ. This TCR derives from a man between 18 and 29 years old in good health. Sequencing was carried out using blood. The J gene is TRBJ2-3, the V gene TRBV5-1; D not resolved. The CDR3 loop reads CASSFTSDSTDTQYF. In DNA, the CDR3 is TGCGCCAGCAGCTTTACCTCGGACAGCACAGATACGCAGTATTTT.